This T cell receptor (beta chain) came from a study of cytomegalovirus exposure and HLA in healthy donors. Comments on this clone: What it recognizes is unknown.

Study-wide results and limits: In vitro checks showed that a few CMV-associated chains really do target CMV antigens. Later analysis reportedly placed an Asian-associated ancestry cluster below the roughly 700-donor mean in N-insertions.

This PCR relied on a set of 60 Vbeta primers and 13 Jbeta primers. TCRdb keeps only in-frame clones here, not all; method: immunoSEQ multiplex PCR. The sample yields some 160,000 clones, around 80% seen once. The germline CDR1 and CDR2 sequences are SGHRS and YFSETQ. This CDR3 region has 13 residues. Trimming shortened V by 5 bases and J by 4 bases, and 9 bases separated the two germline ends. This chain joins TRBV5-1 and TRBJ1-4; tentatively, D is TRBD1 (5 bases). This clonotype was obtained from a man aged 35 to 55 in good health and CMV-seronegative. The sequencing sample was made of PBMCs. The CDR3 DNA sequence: TGCGCCAGCAGACTACAGGATAATGAAAAACTGTTTTTT. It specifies CASRLQDNEKLFF.